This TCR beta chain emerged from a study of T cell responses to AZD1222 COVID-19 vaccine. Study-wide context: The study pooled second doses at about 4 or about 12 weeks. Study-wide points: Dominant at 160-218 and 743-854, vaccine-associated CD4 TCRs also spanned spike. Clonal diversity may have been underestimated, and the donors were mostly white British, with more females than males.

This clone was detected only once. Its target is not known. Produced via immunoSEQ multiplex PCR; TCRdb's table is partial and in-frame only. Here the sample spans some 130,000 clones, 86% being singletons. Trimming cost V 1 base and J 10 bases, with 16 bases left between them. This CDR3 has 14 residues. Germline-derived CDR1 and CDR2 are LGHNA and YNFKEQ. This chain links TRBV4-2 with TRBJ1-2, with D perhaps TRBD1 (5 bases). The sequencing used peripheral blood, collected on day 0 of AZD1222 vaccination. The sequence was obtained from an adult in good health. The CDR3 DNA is TGTGCCAGCAGCCAAGTCGACCGTGGGGGAGACTACACCTTC. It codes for CASSQVDRGGDYTF.